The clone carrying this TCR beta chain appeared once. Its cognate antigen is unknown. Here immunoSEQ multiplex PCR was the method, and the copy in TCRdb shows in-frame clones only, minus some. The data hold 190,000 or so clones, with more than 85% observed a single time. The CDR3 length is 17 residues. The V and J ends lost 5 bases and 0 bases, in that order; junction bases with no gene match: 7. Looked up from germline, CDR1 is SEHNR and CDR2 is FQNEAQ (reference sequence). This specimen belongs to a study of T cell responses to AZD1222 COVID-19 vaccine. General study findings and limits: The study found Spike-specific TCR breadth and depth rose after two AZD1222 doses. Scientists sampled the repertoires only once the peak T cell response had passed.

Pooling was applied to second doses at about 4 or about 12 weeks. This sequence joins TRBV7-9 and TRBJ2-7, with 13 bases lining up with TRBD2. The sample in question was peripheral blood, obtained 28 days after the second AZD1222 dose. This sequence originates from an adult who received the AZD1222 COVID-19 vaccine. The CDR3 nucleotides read TGTGCCAGCAGCCCGGGGACTAGCGGGAAGCTCTCCTACGAGCAGTACTTC. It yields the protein CASSPGTSGKLSYEQYF.